The sequence of this TCR beta chain was determined in a study of tumor-infiltrating lymphocytes in primary liver carcinoma. Study results and caveats: Tumor top-250-clone fraction significantly exceeded that of blood (p = 0.039).

Germline DNA was also extracted, while the blood RNA originated from unsorted whole blood. A constant-region primer primed TCR beta cDNA synthesis from about 0.55 ug of total RNA. Slightly modified ARM-PCR, run as three nested multiplex PCR rounds, produced the TCR beta libraries. TRBV1-TRBV30 forward primers and a C-beta reverse primer were used in the first two PCR rounds, which each ran for approximately 11 cycles. Via MiXCR, TCRdb re-called the multiplex PCR reads, giving one row per CDR3 protein. The table records 300,000 to 350,000 distinct CDR3 sequences, approximately 64% of them present only once. This CDR3 has 15 amino acids. V gave up 7 bases and J gave up 0 bases, with 13 bases separating them. Germline CDR1 and CDR2: MNHNY and SVGAGI (reference sequence). There are many counts of this clonotype. What it recognizes is unknown.

The V call is TRBV6-6, the J call TRBJ2-1; D is possibly TRBD2 (7 bases). The source material was peripheral blood. The source is a man between 40 and 49 years old with primary liver carcinoma and hepatitis B virus infection. For the CDR3, the DNA is TGTGCCAGCACCAGCGGGGACATCTCCTACAATGAGCAGTTCTTC. Protein sequence: CASTSGDISYNEQFF.